Listed below are T cell receptor beta chains from one sample, sequenced in a study of beta chain features in type 1 diabetes. The table came from immunoSEQ multiplex PCR; TCRdb's copy has only in-frame clones and leaves some out. The sample contains around 240,000 clones, 9.6% of which appear only once. The sample was naive CD4+ T cells from blood. These receptors were collected from a woman aged 18-29 years in good health. The conserved cysteine and the conserved F or W are not part of the CDR3 here.

V gene	CDR3 protein
TRBV7-3	ASSFGADTEAF
TRBV30	AWAGTGRNTIY
TRBV29-1	SIKDSTHEQY
TRBV28	ASSPRRVGPQPQH
TRBV29-1	SVSGSNSYEQY
TRBV7-2	ASSPRDRGRNEQF
TRBV5-1	ASRPSEGNTEAF
TRBV30	AWRWSGLGTEAF
TRBV2	ASSDGQYQETQY
TRBV11-2	ASSLSWTVIYEQY
TRBV4-2	ASSQWHNEQF
TRBV7-3	ASSRGDSGRQETQY
TRBV4-1	ASSQGLSWQAYEQY
TRBV27	ASMWRREQY
TRBV7-3	ASSLSAGPPSYGYT
TRBV30	AWSVPPVEAF
TRBV14	ASSLGSNTDTQY
TRBV6-1	ASMTGGISNQPQH
TRBV30	AWSGGRGKVVNTEAF
TRBV13	ASSPPSGDTGELF
TRBV11-2	ASSPSAGGAFGGYT
TRBV19	ASREAGGNEKLF
TRBV7-2	ASSSNQYPT
TRBV21-1	ASSPRWTGNYEQY
TRBV29-1	SVVPQGNTEAF
TRBV28	ASSFSPVDTEAF
TRBV5-1	ASSLGGGRLAYNEQF
TRBV5-4	ASSKQGTNQPQH
TRBV2	ASSSQSTNTEAF
TRBV27	ASSLSPWPQEGGYT
TRBV5-1	ASSFSTGGTSYEQY
TRBV9	ASSVGQGAAKNIQY
TRBV11-2	ASSRVGTGAYEQY
TRBV6-6	ASSTTGNYYGYT
TRBV25-1	ASSEQGNQPQH
TRBV30	AWSFLTDGSGNTIY
TRBV15	ATSRDQGTGNTIY
TRBV19	ASKFASNQETQY
TRBV27	ASSLRGLSSYNEQF
TRBV5-1	ASSLVAGTSSWYEQY
TRBV9	ASSTHSGQTASSTDTQY
TRBV5-1	ASSFTTSGGETQY
TRBV6-6	ASSYVVIQSTPAAF
TRBV5-1	ASSSGTGPPDTQY
TRBV10-2	ASLTGQAVTGELF
TRBV5-7	ASHSGRAPDTQY
TRBV5-4	ASSWTGGNTEAF
TRBV6-6	ASSYSGGGEAF
TRBV27	ASIKLNTGELF
TRBV30	AYRPTATYEQY
TRBV2	ASSAPRGSYEQY
TRBV5-6	ASGQSQETQY
TRBV27	ASKKQPNPSYEQY
TRBV14	ASSQTTSYEQY
TRBV6-5	ASSLDNSGGGYT
TRBV6-1	ASSASGYPNQPQH
TRBV5-1	ASSSGTGGPGANVLT
TRBV18	ASSPGQGANEKLF
TRBV19	ASNMVGASGSPLH
TRBV15	ATSRDPAGGAGGYT